One sample yielded the 10 T cell receptor beta chains listed below, sequenced in a study of blood T cell repertoires in COVID-19. TCRdb's copy holds only in-frame clones and misses some; the assay was immunoSEQ multiplex PCR. The sample includes tens of thousands of clones, under 85% of them seen just once. Sequencing was carried out using peripheral blood. The receptors here all came from a woman in her sixties or seventies with acute or convalescent COVID-19.

V is TRBV4-2 and J is TRBJ2-1; D possibly corresponds to TRBD2 (6 bases). Trimming took 0 bases from V and 5 from J, leaving 17 bases between them. The CDR3 length is 17 residues. Germline CDR1 reads LGHNA; CDR2 reads YNFKEQ. CDR3 in DNA: TGTGCCAGCAGCCAAGATCGGGCGGGGTTCGGCCACAATGAGCAGTTCTTC. Protein sequence: CASSQDRAGFGHNEQFF.

The V and J genes are TRBV28 and TRBJ2-4, with 8 bases lining up with TRBD2. This CDR3 is 19 amino acids long. CDR1 and CDR2 (germline): MDHEN, SYDVKM. The trim removed 6 bases at V and 2 bases at J, leaving 18 bases unmatched. DNA for the CDR3: TGTGCCAGCAGCCCCCCCGCGGGGGGAGGTCTCGGAACCAAAAACATTCAGTACTTC. Its translation: CASSPPAGGGLGTKNIQYF.

This clone occurred a few times. The chain uses TRBV27 and TRBJ1-1; 7 bases are a match to TRBD1. With V trimmed by 7 bases and J by 3 bases, 11 bases remained unmatched. CDR1 MNHEY and CDR2 SMNVEV come from the germline V gene (reference sequence). CDR3 length equals 15 residues. The CDR3 DNA follows: TGTGCCAGCACCGAGACAGGGTGGGGAGACACTGAAGCTTTCTTT. This translates into CASTETGWGDTEAFF.

V and J are TRBV19 and TRBJ1-1; no reliable D call. V was trimmed by 3 bases and J by 4 bases, leaving 9 bases between them. CDR1 LNHDA and CDR2 SQIVND come from the germline V gene (reference sequence). This CDR3 has 13 residues. This chain's CDR3 is CASSIFGGTEAFF. The CDR3 DNA reads TGTGCCAGTAGTATTTTTGGAGGCACTGAAGCTTTCTTT. Variable domain in full (rest from reference TRBV19 and TRBJ1-1): DGGITQSPKYLFRKEGQNVTLSCEQNLNHDAMYWYRQDPGQGLRLIYYSQIVNDFQKGDIAEGYSVSREKKESFPLTVTSAQKNPTAFYLCASSIFGGTEAFFGQGTRLTVV.

Written as DNA, the CDR3 is TGTGCCAGTAGTCTACAGGGTTCGACCAAAAACATTCAGTACTTC. Translated: CASSLQGSTKNIQYF. The rearrangement links TRBV19 to TRBJ2-4; possibly TRBD1 for D (6 bases). In germline, CDR1 is LNHDA, CDR2 SQIVND (reference sequence). The V end was cut by 5 bases, the J end by 2 bases, with 13 bases between. The CDR3 contains 15 residues.

The V and J genes are TRBV6-5 and TRBJ2-2, with 10 bases fitting TRBD1. There are 16 residues in the CDR3. Trimming took 2 bases from V and 6 from J; bases not matched to a gene: 6. Germline-derived CDR1 and CDR2 are MNHEY and SVGAGI. The CDR3 DNA sequence: TGTGCCAGCAGTTACCGTAGGACAGGGGGGGCCGGGGAGCTGTTTTTT. Protein sequence: CASSYRRTGGAGELFF.

The chain recombines TRBV7-9 with TRBJ2-7, with a weak D call TRBD1 (6 bases). The germline gives CDR1 SEHNR, CDR2 FQNEAQ (reference sequence). The CDR3 is 13 residues long. The ends were cut back, 8 bases at V and 0 bases at J, with 11 bases in the middle. The CDR3 region is CASGLDSSYEQYF. As DNA, the CDR3 is TGTGCCAGCGGATTGGACAGCTCCTACGAGCAGTACTTC.

V is TRBV27 and J is TRBJ1-2, with a weak D call TRBD1 (6 bases). V lost 6 bases to trimming and J lost 0 bases, with 20 bases between them. The V gene's germline CDR1 is MNHEY and CDR2 SMNVEV (reference sequence). The CDR3 runs 17 residues. The CDR3 nucleotides are TGTGCCAGCAGGAAAAAGGACAGTCCAACCTCTAACTATGGCTACACCTTC. It encodes CASRKKDSPTSNYGYTF.

V is TRBV5-1 and J is TRBJ2-1; D may be TRBD2 (6 bases). CDR1 and CDR2 from the germline V gene are SGHRS and YFSETQ. Trimming stripped 5 bases from V and 7 bases from J, with 13 bases between. There are 13 residues in the CDR3. CDR3 in DNA: TGCGCCAGCAGACGAGGGGCGGGGAATGAGCAGTTCTTC. Translated, it gives CASRRGAGNEQFF.

This clone was observed a handful of times. The V and J genes are TRBV5-4 and TRBJ1-2; unclear D gene. Germline CDR1 reads SGHNT; CDR2 reads YYREEE (reference sequence). The CDR3 sequence is 13 residues long. V lost 4 bases to trimming and J lost 4 bases, with 11 bases between them. Here the CDR3 reads CASSRAGGYGYTF. CDR3 sequence (DNA): TGTGCCAGCAGCAGGGCTGGAGGCTATGGCTACACCTTC.